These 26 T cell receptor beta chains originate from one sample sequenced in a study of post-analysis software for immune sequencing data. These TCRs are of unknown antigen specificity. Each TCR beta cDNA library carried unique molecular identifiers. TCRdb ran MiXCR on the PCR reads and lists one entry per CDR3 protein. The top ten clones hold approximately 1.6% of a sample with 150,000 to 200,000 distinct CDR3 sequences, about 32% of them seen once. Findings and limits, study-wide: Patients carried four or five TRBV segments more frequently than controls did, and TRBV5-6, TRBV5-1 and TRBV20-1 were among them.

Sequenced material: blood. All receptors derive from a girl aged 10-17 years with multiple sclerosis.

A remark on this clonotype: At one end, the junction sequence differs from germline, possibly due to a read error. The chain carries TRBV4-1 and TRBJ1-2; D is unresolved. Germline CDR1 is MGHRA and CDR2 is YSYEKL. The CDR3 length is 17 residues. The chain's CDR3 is CASSPQVAAYSNYGCTF. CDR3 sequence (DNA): TGCGCCAGCAGCCCGCAGGTGGCGGCTTACTCTAACTATGGCTGCACCTTC.

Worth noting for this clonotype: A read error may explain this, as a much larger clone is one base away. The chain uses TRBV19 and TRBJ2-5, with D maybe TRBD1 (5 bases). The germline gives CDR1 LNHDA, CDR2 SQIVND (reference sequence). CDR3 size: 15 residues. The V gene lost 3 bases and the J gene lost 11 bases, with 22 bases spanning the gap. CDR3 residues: CASSIPGHIYNEQYF. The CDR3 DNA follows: TGTGCCAGTAGTATCCCAGGGCACATCTACAATGAGCAGTACTTC.

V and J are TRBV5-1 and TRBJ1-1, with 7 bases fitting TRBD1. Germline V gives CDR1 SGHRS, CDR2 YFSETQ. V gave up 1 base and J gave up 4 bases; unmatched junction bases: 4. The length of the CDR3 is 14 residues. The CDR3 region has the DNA TGCGCCAGCAGCTTGCAGGGACAGAGCACTGAAGCTTTCTTT. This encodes CASSLQGQSTEAFF.

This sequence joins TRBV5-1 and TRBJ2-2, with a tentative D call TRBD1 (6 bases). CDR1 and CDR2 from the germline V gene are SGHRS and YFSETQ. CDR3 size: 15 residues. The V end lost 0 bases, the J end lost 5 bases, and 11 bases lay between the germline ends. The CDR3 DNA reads TGCGCCAGCAGCTTGGTAACAGGGAGTACCGGGGAGCTGTTTTTT. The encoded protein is CASSLVTGSTGELFF.

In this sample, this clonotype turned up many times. The CDR3 nucleotides read TGCAGTGCTAGCTGGCAGGGGAGCACAGATACGCAGTATTTT. Translating it yields CSASWQGSTDTQYF. The chain is built from TRBV20-1 and TRBJ2-3, with D possibly TRBD1 on 6 matching bases. This CDR3 has 14 amino acids. V was trimmed by 3 bases and J by 0 bases, leaving 10 bases between them. Germline V lookup: CDR1 DFQATT, CDR2 SNEGSKA (reference sequence).

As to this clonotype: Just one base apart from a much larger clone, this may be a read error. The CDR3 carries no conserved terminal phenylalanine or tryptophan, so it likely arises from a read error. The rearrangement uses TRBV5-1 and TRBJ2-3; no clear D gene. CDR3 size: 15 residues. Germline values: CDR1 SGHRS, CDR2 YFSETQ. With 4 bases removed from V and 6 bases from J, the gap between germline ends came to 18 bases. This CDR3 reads CASSAAPHTMDTQYI. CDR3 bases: TGCGCCAGCAGCGCAGCCCCCCACACTATGGATACGCAGTATATT.

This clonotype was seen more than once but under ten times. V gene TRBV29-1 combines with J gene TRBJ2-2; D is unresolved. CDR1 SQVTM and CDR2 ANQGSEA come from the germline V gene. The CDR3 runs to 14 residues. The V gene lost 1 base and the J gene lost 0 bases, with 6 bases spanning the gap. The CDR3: CSVEGQANTGELFF. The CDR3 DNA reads TGCAGCGTTGAAGGCCAGGCGAACACCGGGGAGCTGTTTTTT.

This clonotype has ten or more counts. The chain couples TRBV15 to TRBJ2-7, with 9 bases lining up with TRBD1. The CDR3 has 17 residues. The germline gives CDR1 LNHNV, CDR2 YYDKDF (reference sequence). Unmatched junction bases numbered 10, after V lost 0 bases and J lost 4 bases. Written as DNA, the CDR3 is TGTGCCACCAGCAGAGATCAAGGGACAGGGTTCAGGTACGAGCAGTACTTC. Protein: CATSRDQGTGFRYEQYF.

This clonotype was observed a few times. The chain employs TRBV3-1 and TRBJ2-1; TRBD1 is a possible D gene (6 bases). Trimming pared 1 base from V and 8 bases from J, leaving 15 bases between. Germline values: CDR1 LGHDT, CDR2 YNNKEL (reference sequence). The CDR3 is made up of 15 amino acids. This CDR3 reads CASSQGRGWIDEQFF. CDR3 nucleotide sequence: TGTGCCAGCAGCCAAGGCAGGGGTTGGATCGATGAGCAGTTCTTC.

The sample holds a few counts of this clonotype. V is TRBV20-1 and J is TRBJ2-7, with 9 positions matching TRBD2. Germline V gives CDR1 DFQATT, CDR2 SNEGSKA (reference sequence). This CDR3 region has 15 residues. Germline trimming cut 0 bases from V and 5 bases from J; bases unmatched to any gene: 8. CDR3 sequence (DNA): TGCAGTGCTAGAGATCGGGTAGCGGGAGTCCACGAGCAGTACTTC. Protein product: CSARDRVAGVHEQYF.

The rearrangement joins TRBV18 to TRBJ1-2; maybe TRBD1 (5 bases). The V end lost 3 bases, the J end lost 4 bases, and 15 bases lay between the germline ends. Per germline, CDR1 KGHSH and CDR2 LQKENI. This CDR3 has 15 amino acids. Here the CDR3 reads CASSPQGGASYGYTF. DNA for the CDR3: TGTGCCAGCTCACCGCAGGGAGGGGCGTCCTATGGCTACACCTTC.

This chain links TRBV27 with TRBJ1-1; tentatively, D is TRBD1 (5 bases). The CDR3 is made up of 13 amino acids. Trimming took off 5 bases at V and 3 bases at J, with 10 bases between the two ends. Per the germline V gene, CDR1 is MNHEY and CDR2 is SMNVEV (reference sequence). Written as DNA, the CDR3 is TGTGCCAGCAGTCGGGACGGGTACACTGAAGCTTTCTTT. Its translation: CASSRDGYTEAFF.

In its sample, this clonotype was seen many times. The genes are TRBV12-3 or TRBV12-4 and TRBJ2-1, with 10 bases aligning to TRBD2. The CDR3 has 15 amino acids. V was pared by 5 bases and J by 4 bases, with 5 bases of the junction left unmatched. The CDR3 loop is CASSPGTSDYNEQFF. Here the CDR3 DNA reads TGTGCCAGCAGTCCAGGGACTAGCGATTACAATGAGCAGTTCTTC.

CDR3 residues: CASSQVGLADAKNIQYF. The CDR3 DNA follows: TGCGCCAGCAGCCAAGTAGGACTAGCGGACGCCAAAAACATTCAGTACTTC. The rearrangement links TRBV4-1 to TRBJ2-4; 10 bases are a match to TRBD2. CDR1 is MGHRA and CDR2 is YSYEKL in the germline V gene. Trimming took 1 base from V and 1 from J; bases not matched to a gene: 4. CDR3 size: 17 residues.

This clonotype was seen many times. CDR3 nucleotides: TGCGCCAGCAGAAATCTTGCTGGGGCCAACGTCCTGACTTTC. As protein: CASRNLAGANVLTF. This chain uses TRBV4-1 with TRBJ2-6; D gene ambiguous. CDR1 MGHRA and CDR2 YSYEKL come from the germline V gene. V was pared by 6 bases and J by 2 bases, with 8 bases between. The CDR3 is 14 residues long.

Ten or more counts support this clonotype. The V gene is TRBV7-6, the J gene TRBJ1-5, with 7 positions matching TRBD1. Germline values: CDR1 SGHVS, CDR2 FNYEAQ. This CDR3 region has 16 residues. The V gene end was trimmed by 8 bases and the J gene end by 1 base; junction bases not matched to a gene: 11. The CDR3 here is CASPLGGGLSNQPQHF. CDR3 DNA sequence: TGTGCCAGCCCGCTGGGAGGGGGCTTGAGCAATCAGCCCCAGCATTTT.

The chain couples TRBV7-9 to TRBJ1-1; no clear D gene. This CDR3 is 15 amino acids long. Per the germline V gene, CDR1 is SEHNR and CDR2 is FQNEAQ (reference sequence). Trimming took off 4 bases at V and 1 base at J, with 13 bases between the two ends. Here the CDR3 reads CASSSDPLSNTEAFF. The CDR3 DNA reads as TGTGCCAGCAGCTCTGACCCTCTATCGAACACTGAAGCTTTCTTT.

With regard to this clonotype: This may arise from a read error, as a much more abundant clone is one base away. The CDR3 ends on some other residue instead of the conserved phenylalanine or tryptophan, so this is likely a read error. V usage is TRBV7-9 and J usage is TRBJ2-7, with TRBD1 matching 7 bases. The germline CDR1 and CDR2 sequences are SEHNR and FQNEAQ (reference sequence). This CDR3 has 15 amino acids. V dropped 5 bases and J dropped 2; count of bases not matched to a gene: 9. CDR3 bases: TGTGCCAGCAGCCCCGACAGGGACCGTACCTACGAGCAGTACTAC. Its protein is CASSPDRDRTYEQYY.

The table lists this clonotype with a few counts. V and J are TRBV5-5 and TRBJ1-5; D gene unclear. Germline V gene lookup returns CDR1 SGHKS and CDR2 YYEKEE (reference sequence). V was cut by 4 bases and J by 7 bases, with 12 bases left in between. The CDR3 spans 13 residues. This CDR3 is CASSPGSEQPQHF. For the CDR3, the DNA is TGTGCCAGCAGCCCGGGATCGGAGCAGCCCCAGCATTTT.

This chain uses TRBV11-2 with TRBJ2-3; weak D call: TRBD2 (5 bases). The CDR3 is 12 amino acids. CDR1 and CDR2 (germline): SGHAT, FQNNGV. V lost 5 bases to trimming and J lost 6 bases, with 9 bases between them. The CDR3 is CASSRTGDTQYF. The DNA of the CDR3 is TGTGCCAGCAGCCGCACGGGGGATACGCAGTATTTT.

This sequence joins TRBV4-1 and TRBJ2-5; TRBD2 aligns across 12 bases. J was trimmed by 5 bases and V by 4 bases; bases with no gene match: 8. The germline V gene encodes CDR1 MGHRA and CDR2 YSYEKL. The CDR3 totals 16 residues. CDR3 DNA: TGCGCCAGCAGCCGAGTTGGACTAGCGGGAAGGGAGACCCAGTACTTC. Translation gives CASSRVGLAGRETQYF.

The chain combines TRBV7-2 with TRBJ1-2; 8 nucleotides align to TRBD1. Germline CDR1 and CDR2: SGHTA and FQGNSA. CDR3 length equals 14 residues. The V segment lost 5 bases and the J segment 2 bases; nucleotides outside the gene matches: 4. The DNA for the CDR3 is TGTGCCAGCAGCCCGGACAGGGTGAACTATGGCTACACCTTC. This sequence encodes CASSPDRVNYGYTF.

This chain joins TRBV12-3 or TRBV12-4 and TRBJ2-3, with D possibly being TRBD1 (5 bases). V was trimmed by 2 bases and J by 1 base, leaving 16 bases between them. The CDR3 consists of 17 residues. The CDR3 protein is CASSLTRGAHGTDTQYF. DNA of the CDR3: TGTGCCAGCAGTTTAACGCGTGGGGCGCATGGCACAGATACGCAGTATTTT.

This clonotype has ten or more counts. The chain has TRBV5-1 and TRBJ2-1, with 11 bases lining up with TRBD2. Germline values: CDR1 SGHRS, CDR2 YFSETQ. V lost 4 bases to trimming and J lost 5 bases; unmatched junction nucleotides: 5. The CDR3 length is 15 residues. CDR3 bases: TGCGCCAGCAGCACCATGGGACTAGCGGACAATGAGCAGTTCTTC. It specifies CASSTMGLADNEQFF.

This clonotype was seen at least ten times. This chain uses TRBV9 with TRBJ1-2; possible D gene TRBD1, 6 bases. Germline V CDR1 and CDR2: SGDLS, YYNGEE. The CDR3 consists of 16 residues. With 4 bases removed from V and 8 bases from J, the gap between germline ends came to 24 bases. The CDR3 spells CASSLPKGEGRRGYTF. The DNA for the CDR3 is TGTGCCAGCAGCCTCCCAAAGGGGGAGGGGAGGCGCGGCTACACCTTC.

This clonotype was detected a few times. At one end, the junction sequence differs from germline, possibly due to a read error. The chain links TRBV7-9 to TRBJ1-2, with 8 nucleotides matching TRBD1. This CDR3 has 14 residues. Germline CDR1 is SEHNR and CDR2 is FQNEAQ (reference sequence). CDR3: CTSSSSGGRYGYTF. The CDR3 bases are TGTACCAGCAGCTCGTCAGGGGGCCGCTATGGCTACACCTTC.